Listed below are T cell receptor beta chains from one sample, sequenced in a study of blood T cell repertoires in COVID-19. Sequenced by immunoSEQ multiplex PCR; TCRdb stores in-frame clones only, minus some. This table holds more than 300,000 clones, more than 85% found once. Material: PBMCs or T cells enriched from blood (not recorded which). The receptor source for this set is a woman in her 30s who had recovered from COVID-19. Both conserved end residues are part of each CDR3. Fields, in order: CDR3 DNA, CDR3 protein, clone size, D gene, V gene, J gene. The D gene is left open where the match is weak. Clone sizes are given selectively: once, few, many, or a class where the clone is expanded.

CDR3 DNA: TGTGCCAGCAGCTTAGCGGTAGAGAACACTGAAGCTTTCTTT
CDR3 protein: CASSLAVENTEAFF
clone size: once
D gene: NA
V gene: TRBV7-2
J gene: TRBJ1-1

CDR3 DNA: TGCGCCAGCAGCCAAGATCCGGGGACAGGGGGCGGTGAGCAGTACTTC
CDR3 protein: CASSQDPGTGGGEQYF
clone size: NA
D gene: TRBD1
V gene: TRBV4-3
J gene: TRBJ2-7

CDR3 DNA: TGTGCCAGCAGCGCCGGGTCTGTCGGTGGCGATGGCTACACCTTC
CDR3 protein: CASSAGSVGGDGYTF
clone size: NA
D gene: NA
V gene: TRBV5-8
J gene: TRBJ1-2

CDR3 DNA: TGTGCCAGCAGCTCTCCCCAGGGGGTGAACACTGAAGCTTTCTTT
CDR3 protein: CASSSPQGVNTEAFF
clone size: NA
D gene: TRBD1
V gene: TRBV5-6
J gene: TRBJ1-1

CDR3 DNA: TGTGCCAGCAGCTTATTTTGGGGCAGGGAGGTTGAGGATACGCAGTATTTT
CDR3 protein: CASSLFWGREVEDTQYF
clone size: NA
D gene: NA
V gene: TRBV11-3
J gene: TRBJ2-3

CDR3 DNA: TGCGCCAGCTGTAGGGACAGCGCACTTAACTATGGCTACACCTTC
CDR3 protein: CASCRDSALNYGYTF
clone size: NA
D gene: TRBD1
V gene: TRBV5-1
J gene: TRBJ1-2

CDR3 DNA: TGTGCCAGCAGTGACCTCTGCACCTTC
CDR3 protein: CASSDLCTF
clone size: NA
D gene: NA
V gene: TRBV6-4
J gene: TRBJ1-2

CDR3 DNA: TGTGCCAGTAGTAGGACAGGGTTAGCCAAAAACATTCAGTACTTC
CDR3 protein: CASSRTGLAKNIQYF
clone size: NA
D gene: TRBD1
V gene: TRBV19
J gene: TRBJ2-4

CDR3 DNA: TGTGCCAGCAGCTTAAAACCCGGGGTGCACGAGAACTCCTACGAGCAGTACTTC
CDR3 protein: CASSLKPGVHENSYEQYF
clone size: NA
D gene: NA
V gene: TRBV7-8
J gene: TRBJ2-7

CDR3 DNA: TGTGCCAGCAGTTCAGTTCAGATACCTCCACATGAGCAGTTCTTC
CDR3 protein: CASSSVQIPPHEQFF
clone size: NA
D gene: NA
V gene: TRBV6-6
J gene: TRBJ2-1

CDR3 DNA: TGCGCCACAAAGTCCGGGACAGATGCTAACTATGGCTACACCTTC
CDR3 protein: CATKSGTDANYGYTF
clone size: NA
D gene: TRBD1
V gene: TRBV5-1
J gene: TRBJ1-2

CDR3 DNA: TGTGCCAGCAGCTTCGGCCGTTCGACAGGCAAACAAGAGACCCAGTACTTC
CDR3 protein: CASSFGRSTGKQETQYF
clone size: NA
D gene: NA
V gene: TRBV5-5
J gene: TRBJ2-5

CDR3 DNA: TGTGCCAGCAGACCGGACAGGAACACCGGGGAGCTGTTTTTT
CDR3 protein: CASRPDRNTGELFF
clone size: NA
D gene: NA
V gene: TRBV2
J gene: TRBJ2-2

CDR3 DNA: TGTGCCTGGAGTAGGGACTATGGGTATAAGTATTTT
CDR3 protein: CAWSRDYGYKYF
clone size: NA
D gene: TRBD2
V gene: TRBV30
J gene: TRBJ2-3

CDR3 DNA: TGCGCCAGCAGCCAAGGACTACAGGGGCCTAGGAATTCACCCCTCCACTTT
CDR3 protein: CASSQGLQGPRNSPLHF
clone size: NA
D gene: TRBD1
V gene: TRBV4-1
J gene: TRBJ1-6

CDR3 DNA: TGTGCCAGCAGTTTGAGCGGGGGCGCGAAACCCCTCCACTTT
CDR3 protein: CASSLSGGAKPLHF
clone size: NA
D gene: NA
V gene: TRBV28
J gene: TRBJ1-6

CDR3 DNA: TGTGCCAGTAGTATTTGGCAGCGGGGGGACAATGAGCAGTTCTTC
CDR3 protein: CASSIWQRGDNEQFF
clone size: NA
D gene: TRBD2
V gene: TRBV19
J gene: TRBJ2-1